The clone carrying this TCR beta chain was detected once. Antigen specificity is unknown. The data were taken from a study of Ad26.COV2.S vaccination and SARS-CoV-2 variants. Study details: Ad26.COV2.S was injected intramuscularly once or twice, 56 days apart.

Study conclusions and caveats: Spike-specific responses of CD8+ and CD4+ T cells were reported to display substantial breadth after vaccination.

Method: immunoSEQ multiplex PCR; TCRdb's copy keeps in-frame clones and lacks some. The sample consists of 200,000 to 250,000 clones, around 89% of them appearing once. The CDR3 contains 15 residues. Germline CDR1 reads SGDLS; CDR2 reads YYNGEE. V dropped 0 bases and J dropped 0; count of bases not matched to a gene: 1. Treatment noted: roughly 20 received Ad26.COV2.S at low or high dose, single or two shots; 5 received placebo; per-sample allocation not given. The samples date from day 63 after the first vaccine or placebo injection. The TCR originated in a person aged 18 to 65 who received the Ad26.COV2.S COVID-19 vaccine or a placebo. The input for sequencing was peripheral blood, taken in a trial of Ad26.COV2.S vaccine versus placebo. The chain has TRBV9 and TRBJ2-5; 8 bases align to TRBD1. CDR3 in amino acids: CASSVGGQDQETQYF. The CDR3 nucleotides are TGTGCCAGCAGCGTAGGGGGACAGGACCAAGAGACCCAGTACTTC.